Listed here are 29 T cell receptor beta chains from one sample, sequenced in a study of cytomegalovirus exposure and HLA in healthy donors. Primers: 60 Vbeta forward and 13 Jbeta reverse. Generated by immunoSEQ multiplex PCR, the TCRdb table keeps only in-frame clones and is missing some. The sample holds 180,000 or so clones, roughly 84% seen once. Sequences were obtained from PBMCs. These receptors were taken from a male donor in good health and CMV-seronegative.

A single count supports this clone. The rearrangement joins TRBV27 to TRBJ1-2; D remains unclear. The CDR3 runs 14 residues. Trimming shortened V by 5 bases and J by 5 bases, and 15 bases separated the two germline ends. CDR1 and CDR2 from the germline V gene are MNHEY and SMNVEV (reference sequence). For the CDR3, the DNA is TGTGCCAGCAGTCCAGTTGCATTCGGGTATGGCTACACCTTC. As protein: CASSPVAFGYGYTF.

This chain connects TRBV19 to TRBJ1-2; possible D gene TRBD1, 6 bases. CDR3 length: 15 residues. Between the trimmed V and J ends, which lost 3 bases and 5 bases, there was a span of 16 bases. Germline-derived CDR1 and CDR2 are LNHDA and SQIVND (reference sequence). CDR3 residues: CASSIESTGTYGYTF. DNA of the CDR3: TGTGCCAGTAGTATCGAGTCCACAGGGACGTATGGCTACACCTTC.

The rearrangement links TRBV4-2 to TRBJ1-3, with 7 nucleotides matching TRBD1. The CDR3 is made up of 16 amino acids. Trimming at V came to 0 bases and at J to 0 bases, leaving 2 bases not matched to a gene. Germline-derived CDR1 and CDR2 are LGHNA and YNFKEQ. CDR3 in amino acids: CASSQEWDSSGNTIYF. In DNA, the CDR3 is TGTGCCAGCAGCCAAGAATGGGACAGCTCTGGAAACACCATATATTTT.

This rearrangement joins TRBV6-1 to TRBJ1-2; possibly TRBD1 for D (5 bases). Germline CDR1 reads MNHNS; CDR2 reads SASEGT. CDR3 length: 13 amino acids. Between the trimmed V and J ends, which lost 6 bases and 4 bases, there was a span of 12 bases. The CDR3 loop is CASSTQEFYGYTF. The CDR3 coding sequence is TGTGCCAGCAGCACACAGGAATTCTATGGCTACACCTTC.

The gene calls are TRBV28 and TRBJ1-5, with TRBD1 matching 7 bases. CDR3 length: 15 amino acids. CDR1 is MDHEN and CDR2 is SYDVKM in the germline V gene. V lost 3 bases, J lost 3 bases, and 5 bases stayed unmatched. CDR3 sequence (DNA): TGTGCCAGCAGTTTTCGGGGACAGAACAATCAGCCCCAGCATTTT. Translated, it gives CASSFRGQNNQPQHF.

Only one count was recorded for this clone. The junction differs from germline at one of its ends, possibly a read error. The chain links TRBV23-1 to TRBJ2-7; the match to TRBD1 covers 10 bases. TRBV23-1 is identified as an open reading frame with a role that is uncertain. The CDR3 is 16 amino acids. CDR3 residues: CASSQGPTGGSHEQYF. CDR3 DNA: TGCGCCAGCAGTCAGGGACCGACAGGGGGCTCCCACGAGCAGTACTTC.

The table lists this clone with a few counts. The same CDR3 arises from other DNA sequences in this sample as well. The chain is built from TRBV30 and TRBJ1-5; D ambiguous. In germline, CDR1 is GTSNPN, CDR2 SVGIG (reference sequence). With 2 bases removed from V and 0 bases from J, the gap between germline ends came to 5 bases. This CDR3 contains 13 residues. CDR3 DNA: TGTGCCTGGAGTAGAGATAGCAATCAGCCCCAGCATTTT. Encoded protein: CAWSRDSNQPQHF.

The chain combines TRBV5-1 with TRBJ1-2; D gene ambiguous. The CDR3 length is 13 residues. Trimming stripped 0 bases from V and 8 bases from J, with 11 bases between. The V gene's germline CDR1 is SGHRS and CDR2 YFSETQ. The DNA for the CDR3 is TGCGCCAGCAGCTTGGCCGATGCCGCGGGCTACACCTTC. As protein: CASSLADAAGYTF.

V gene TRBV9 combines with J gene TRBJ2-3, with TRBD2 identical over 10 bases. Germline trimming cut 0 bases from V and 4 bases from J; bases unmatched to any gene: 5. The CDR3 is made up of 16 amino acids. The germline V gene encodes CDR1 SGDLS and CDR2 YYNGEE. The chain's CDR3 is CASSVGSSGSADTQYF. The CDR3 region has the DNA TGTGCCAGCAGCGTAGGTTCTAGCGGGAGTGCAGATACGCAGTATTTT.

The rearrangement uses TRBV15 and TRBJ1-5; the match to TRBD1 covers 7 bases. From germline, CDR1 is LNHNV and CDR2 YYDKDF (reference sequence). The V gene end was trimmed by 3 bases and the J gene end by 0 bases; junction bases not matched to a gene: 8. The CDR3 runs to 17 residues. As DNA, the CDR3 is TGTGCCACCAGCAGCAGAAGGGGGCAGGATAGCAATCAGCCCCAGCATTTT. It specifies CATSSRRGQDSNQPQHF.

The rearrangement joins TRBV5-6 to TRBJ2-2; D is possibly TRBD2 (5 bases). In germline, CDR1 is SGHDT, CDR2 YYEEEE. The CDR3 runs to 17 residues. V was shortened by 0 bases and J by 7 bases, with 19 bases between the two germline ends. CDR3 in DNA: TGTGCCAGCAGCTTGGTTCATTTCCCGAGAGGGTTCGGGGAGCTGTTTTTT. This gives the protein CASSLVHFPRGFGELFF. Based on the CDR3 plus reference TRBV5-6 and TRBJ2-2, the full variable domain is DAGVTQSPTHLIKTRGQQVTLRCSPKSGHDTVSWYQQALGQGPQFIFQYYEEEERQRGNFPDRFSGHQFPNYSSELNVNALLLGDSALYLCASSLVHFPRGFGELFFGEGSRLTVL.

V is TRBV5-1 and J is TRBJ2-7, with D unclear. The CDR3 is 12 amino acids. V lost 4 bases and J 4 bases, leaving 9 bases between the germline ends. CDR1 is SGHRS, CDR2 YFSETQ, per germline. The chain's CDR3 is CASSASVYEQYF. DNA of the CDR3: TGCGCCAGCAGCGCAAGCGTTTACGAGCAGTACTTC.

V is TRBV5-1 and J is TRBJ2-7, with TRBD2 identical over 8 bases. Germline CDR1 is SGHRS and CDR2 is YFSETQ. The J segment lost 3 bases and the V segment lost 4 bases, leaving 12 bases of the junction unmatched. This CDR3 region has 16 residues. The CDR3 sequence is CASSPGVRGGDYEQYF. The CDR3 DNA reads as TGCGCCAGCAGCCCGGGAGTCCGGGGGGGGGACTACGAGCAGTACTTC.

On this clone: This specimen includes other DNA sequences encoding the same CDR3. The chain is built from TRBV6-5 and TRBJ1-1; D is unresolved. Per germline, CDR1 MNHEY and CDR2 SVGAGI. This CDR3 has 14 amino acids. The ends were cut back, 6 bases at V and 0 bases at J, with 11 bases in the middle. The CDR3 region is CASSRPGMNTEAFF. For the CDR3, the DNA is TGTGCCAGCAGCCGCCCGGGTATGAACACTGAAGCTTTCTTT.

Only one count was recorded for this clone. This CDR3 reads CASSLPTGYQETQYF. The CDR3 DNA sequence: TGTGCCAGCAGTTTACCGACAGGGTACCAAGAGACCCAGTACTTC. The chain joins TRBV28 to TRBJ2-5; 7 nucleotides align to TRBD1. Germline loops: CDR1 MDHEN, CDR2 SYDVKM. V shed 2 bases, J shed 0 bases, and the junction held 3 bases outside the gene matches. The CDR3 covers 15 residues. Full variable domain (missing parts from reference TRBV28 and TRBJ2-5): DVKVTQSSRYLVKRTGEKVFLECVQDMDHENMFWYRQDPGLGLRLIYFSYDVKMKEKGDIPEGYSVSREKKERFSLILESASTNQTSMYLCASSLPTGYQETQYFGPGTRLLVL.

The chain carries TRBV6-5 and TRBJ2-2, with D maybe TRBD1 (5 bases). Per germline, CDR1 MNHEY and CDR2 SVGAGI. The V end lost 10 bases, the J end lost 5 bases, and 14 bases lay between the germline ends. The CDR3 sequence is 13 residues long. CDR3 sequence: CAIYERGTGELFF. CDR3 DNA: TGTGCCATCTACGAAAGGGGTACCGGGGAGCTGTTTTTT.

This chain uses TRBV10-3 with TRBJ2-1, with 9 bases aligning to TRBD2. The ends lost 4 bases at V and 6 bases at J; junction bases unmatched: 10. Per the germline V gene, CDR1 is ENHRY and CDR2 is SYGVKD. The CDR3 loop spans 16 amino acids. CDR3 sequence: CAISVGAGGGTNEQFF. The CDR3 coding sequence is TGTGCCATCAGTGTAGGAGCGGGAGGCGGGACCAATGAGCAGTTCTTC.

Notes on this clone: This sample also contains other DNA sequences that code for the same CDR3. V is TRBV19 and J is TRBJ1-5; D possibly corresponds to TRBD1 (5 bases). Germline CDR1 LNHDA, CDR2 SQIVND (reference sequence). CDR3 length equals 14 residues. V was clipped by 3 bases and J by 3 bases, with 9 bases between them. The CDR3 reads CASSMGQTNQPQHF. The CDR3 DNA is TGTGCCAGTAGTATGGGGCAGACCAATCAGCCCCAGCATTTT. Filled out from reference TRBV19 and TRBJ1-5, the complete variable domain reads DGGITQSPKYLFRKEGQNVTLSCEQNLNHDAMYWYRQDPGQGLRLIYYSQIVNDFQKGDIAEGYSVSREKKESFPLTVTSAQKNPTAFYLCASSMGQTNQPQHFGDGTRLSIL.

V gene TRBV5-5 combines with J gene TRBJ2-5; 8 positions match TRBD1. With the DNA end fitting TRBJ2-7 better, the J assignment may be wrong. The CDR3 is 14 residues long. Germline V CDR1 and CDR2: SGHKS, YYEKEE (reference sequence). The CDR3 sequence is CASSRGQGADEQYF. The CDR3, as DNA: TGTGCCAGCAGCCGAGGGCAGGGGGCAGACGAGCAGTACTTC.

This clone was counted once. V gene TRBV19 combines with J gene TRBJ1-2; the match to TRBD1 covers 7 bases. The germline CDR1 and CDR2 sequences are LNHDA and SQIVND (reference sequence). The CDR3 extends over 15 amino acids. Losses at the gene ends were 5 bases for V and 6 bases for J; bases not matched to a gene: 12. The CDR3 coding sequence is TGTGCCAGTAGTTTATCTCCGACAGGGCGCGATGGCTACACCTTC. Protein: CASSLSPTGRDGYTF.

This clone appeared once. The chain combines TRBV6-1 with TRBJ1-2, with 9 nucleotides matching TRBD1. CDR1 and CDR2 from the germline V gene are MNHNS and SASEGT. This CDR3 region has 14 residues. The V gene end was trimmed by 7 bases and the J gene end by 4 bases; junction bases not matched to a gene: 7. DNA for the CDR3: TGTGCCAGCATAAACAGGGGGCTTGGCTATGGCTACACCTTC. Amino acid sequence: CASINRGLGYGYTF.

This chain joins TRBV5-1 and TRBJ2-2; no definite D call. CDR3 length: 15 residues. V was cut by 3 bases and J by 0 bases, with 9 bases left in between. In germline, CDR1 is SGHRS, CDR2 YFSETQ. CDR3 sequence (DNA): TGCGCCAGCAGCTCCGACGGAGCGAACACCGGGGAGCTGTTTTTT. It translates to CASSSDGANTGELFF.

The chain combines TRBV6-5 with TRBJ1-5; no firm D call. The CDR3 sequence is 13 residues long. The V end was cut by 6 bases, the J end by 4 bases, with 10 bases between. The germline CDR1 and CDR2 sequences are MNHEY and SVGAGI. The CDR3 bases are TGTGCCAGCAGCCCCCGGGAGAATCAGCCCCAGCATTTT. Translating gives CASSPRENQPQHF.

The chain links TRBV5-1 to TRBJ2-7; D is uncertain. In germline, CDR1 is SGHRS, CDR2 YFSETQ. Trimming removed 4 bases from V and 3 bases from J, with 11 bases in between. The CDR3 is 13 amino acids. The CDR3 loop reads CASSPSGSYEQYF. The CDR3 DNA sequence: TGCGCCAGCAGCCCTTCCGGTAGCTACGAGCAGTACTTC. The complete variable domain, with remaining parts taken from reference TRBV5-1 and TRBJ2-7, reads KAGVTQTPRYLIKTRGQQVTLSCSPISGHRSVSWYQQTPGQGLQFLFEYFSETQRNKGNFPGRFSGRQFSNSRSEMNVSTLELGDSALYLCASSPSGSYEQYFGPGTRLTVT.

Concerning this clone: The same CDR3 is also encoded by other DNA sequences in this sample. J is TRBJ1-3 and V is TRBV7-9; 9 bases line up with TRBD1. The CDR3 consists of 15 residues. Germline CDR1 and CDR2: SEHNR and FQNEAQ (reference sequence). Trimming at V came to 5 bases and at J to 2 bases, leaving 4 bases not matched to a gene. The CDR3 spells CASSPTGGPGNTIYF. The CDR3 region has the DNA TGTGCCAGCAGCCCCACAGGGGGCCCTGGAAACACCATATATTTT.

The J gene is TRBJ2-1, the V gene TRBV28; 9 nucleotides align to TRBD2. This CDR3 contains 14 residues. J lost 2 bases, V lost 7 bases, and 3 bases had no gene match. Per germline, CDR1 MDHEN and CDR2 SYDVKM. The CDR3 is CASTASGTYNEQFF. In nucleotides, the CDR3 is TGTGCCAGCACGGCTAGCGGGACCTACAATGAGCAGTTCTTC.

The chain employs TRBV11-2 and TRBJ1-1, with D perhaps TRBD1 (5 bases). V dropped 5 bases and J dropped 6 bases, with 13 bases sitting between them. Germline V CDR1 and CDR2: SGHAT, FQNNGV. The CDR3 contains 13 residues. CDR3 nucleotide sequence: TGTGCCAGCAGCGCCCAGCCCAGGGCTGAAGCTTTCTTT. It yields the protein CASSAQPRAEAFF.

This clone was seen just once. As DNA, the CDR3 is TGTGCCAGCAGTTACGCCCGGACAGGAAAAGAGACCCAGTACTTC. Amino acids: CASSYARTGKETQYF. The chain recombines TRBV6-5 with TRBJ2-5; 7 bases align to TRBD1. Trimming at V came to 2 bases and at J to 3 bases, leaving 6 bases not matched to a gene. Germline loops: CDR1 MNHEY, CDR2 SVGAGI. The CDR3 totals 15 residues.

The chain joins TRBV7-8 to TRBJ2-3; TRBD1 matches 8 bases. CDR1 and CDR2 (germline): SGHVS, FQNEAQ. The CDR3 totals 20 residues. With 0 bases clipped from V and 0 bases from J, the junction kept 14 bases outside the gene matches. The chain's CDR3 is CASSLARTGIRRLSTDTQYF. In DNA form, the CDR3 reads TGTGCCAGCAGCTTAGCCAGGACAGGGATCAGGAGACTTAGCACAGATACGCAGTATTTT.